This TCR beta chain was recorded in a study of blood T cell repertoires in COVID-19. Trimming stripped 6 bases from V and 7 bases from J, with 13 bases between. This CDR3 comprises 14 residues. CDR1 MDHEN and CDR2 SYDVKM come from the germline V gene. Method: immunoSEQ multiplex PCR; TCRdb's copy keeps in-frame clones and lacks some. The repertoire holds fewer than 150,000 clones, roughly 84% seen once, with around 8.4% in the top ten. The sample taken for sequencing was peripheral blood. This sequence originates from an older woman who had recovered from COVID-19. The V call is TRBV28, the J call TRBJ1-6, with a possible D match to TRBD1 (6 bases). The CDR3 region is CASSLEGGNSPLHF. The CDR3 nucleotides read TGTGCCAGCAGCCTCGAGGGGGGGAATTCACCCCTCCACTTT.